These T cell receptor beta chains were read from a single sample in a study of shared clonotypes between healthy human individuals. Clones were sequenced by immunoSEQ multiplex PCR, and TCRdb holds only the in-frame ones, with some missing. The sample yields under 750,000 clones, 55% to 75% seen once. Sequenced sample: memory CD4+ T cells sorted from blood. The receptors were gathered from a woman younger than 45 in good health. CDR3s include the opening cysteine and the closing phenylalanine or tryptophan. D genes are given only for firm matches. Size is omitted from some rows. Given values are once, few, many or a class for expanded clones.

V	D	J	size	DNA	CDR3
TRBV4-1	TRBD2	TRBJ2-5	many	TGCGCCAGCGGGCGGGAGGAGACCCAGTACTTC	CASGREETQYF
TRBV28	TRBD2	TRBJ2-7	NA	TGTGCCACCAACCTAGCGGGACTAACAACCTACGAGCAGTACTTC	CATNLAGLTTYEQYF
TRBV28	TRBD1	TRBJ1-4	NA	TGTGCCAGCAGTTGGGGGACAGTTAATGAAAAACTGTTTTTT	CASSWGTVNEKLFF
TRBV27	TRBD2	TRBJ2-7	once	TGTGCCAGCAGTTTATCACTAGCGGGAGGAACCTACGAGCAGTACTTC	CASSLSLAGGTYEQYF
TRBV29-1	NA	TRBJ2-7	once	TGCAGCGTAAGCCGGGACACCTCCTCCTACGAGCAGTACTTC	CSVSRDTSSYEQYF
TRBV20-1	NA	TRBJ2-3	NA	TGCAGTGCACCGACTTGGGGCTCGCAGTATTTT	CSAPTWGSQYF
TRBV2	NA	TRBJ1-1	NA	TGTGCCAGCAGTGTGGCAGGGAGGGGCACTGAAGCTTTCTTT	CASSVAGRGTEAFF
TRBV30	NA	TRBJ1-4	NA	TGTGCCTGGAGTGTTGGGGATAGGACGGACAGTGAAAAACTGTTTTTT	CAWSVGDRTDSEKLFF
TRBV19	NA	TRBJ1-2	NA	TGTGCCAGTACCCGGACGGGACCGGCTAACTATGGCTACACCTTC	CASTRTGPANYGYTF
TRBV5-4	NA	TRBJ1-1	NA	TGTGCCAGCAGCTTCGACACTGCGGGGGCTTTCTTT	CASSFDTAGAFF
TRBV6-1	NA	TRBJ1-5	few	TGTGCCAGCAGTGAAGGACCGGGAGCGCATCAGCCCCAGCATTTT	CASSEGPGAHQPQHF
TRBV19	NA	TRBJ2-7	NA	TGTGCCAGTAGCAACACAGGGAACTTTGACTACGAGCAGTACTTC	CASSNTGNFDYEQYF
TRBV6-6	TRBD2	TRBJ2-1	once	TGTGCCAGCAGTTATATCGCGGGAGCGGATGAGCAGTTCTTC	CASSYIAGADEQFF
TRBV14	NA	TRBJ1-2	NA	TGTGCCAGCAGCCTCACGGGCCTTATCTCCTATGGCTACACCTTC	CASSLTGLISYGYTF
TRBV27	TRBD2	TRBJ2-5	few	TGTGCCAGCAGTATGACGAACCCCGGGACTAGCGGGAGAGGAGAGACCCAGTACTTC	CASSMTNPGTSGRGETQYF
TRBV9	NA	TRBJ2-5	few	TGTGCCAGCAGCGTTACCCAACTCTGGGGGGAGACCCAGTACTTC	CASSVTQLWGETQYF
TRBV15	TRBD2	TRBJ2-5	NA	TGTGCCACCAGCAGGAGACTAGCGGGAGATGAGACCCAGTACTTC	CATSRRLAGDETQYF
TRBV5-1	NA	TRBJ1-1	few	TGCGCCAGCAGCTTGGGGCAGGGGTATGTTGAAGCTTTCTTT	CASSLGQGYVEAFF
TRBV13	NA	TRBJ2-1	NA	TGTGCCAGCAGCTTAAAGCCTTTCAATGAGCAGTTCTTC	CASSLKPFNEQFF
TRBV5-6	TRBD2	TRBJ2-2	NA	TGTGCCAGCAGCTATAGCGGGAGTGGGGCCGGGGAGCTGTTTTTT	CASSYSGSGAGELFF
TRBV19	NA	TRBJ2-6	NA	TGTGCCAGTATGATGGGTTCTGGGGCCAACGTCCTGACTTTC	CASMMGSGANVLTF
TRBV25-1	NA	TRBJ1-1	few	TGTGCCAGCAGTTTTACGAACACTGAAGCTTTCTTT	CASSFTNTEAFF
TRBV19	NA	TRBJ1-1	few	TGTGCCAGTAGGACACAGAGGAACACTGAAGCTTTCTTT	CASRTQRNTEAFF
TRBV27	TRBD2	TRBJ2-1	NA	TGTGCCAGCAGGATAGCGGGAGGGTACCGTGAGCAGTTCTTC	CASRIAGGYREQFF
TRBV7-2	NA	TRBJ1-2	few	TGTGCCAGCAGCTTAGCCTACGGGTCTGGCGGCTACACCTTC	CASSLAYGSGGYTF
TRBV5-1	NA	TRBJ2-3	NA	TGCGCCAGCAGCCCAACGGGGGTTGGGCGAACAGATACGCAGTATTTT	CASSPTGVGRTDTQYF
TRBV7-2	TRBD1	TRBJ1-1	NA	TGTGCCAGCAGCTCCCCTCCGGCGACAGGGAGGACTGAAGCTTTCTTT	CASSSPPATGRTEAFF
TRBV10-3	NA	TRBJ1-1	NA	TGTGCCATCAGTGAGACGGCGGGCTTGGGGAACACTGAAGCTTTCTTT	CAISETAGLGNTEAFF
TRBV5-1	NA	TRBJ2-2	NA	TGCGCCAGCAGCTTGAACGGGGACGGCACCGGGGAGCTGTTTTTT	CASSLNGDGTGELFF
TRBV5-5	NA	TRBJ1-2	NA	TGTGCCAGCAGACTCATTACCGGGACGTCTGGCTACACCTTC	CASRLITGTSGYTF
TRBV14	TRBD1	TRBJ2-7	many	TGTGCCAGCAGCCATTGGACAGGGGGCCTCGAGCAGTACTTC	CASSHWTGGLEQYF
TRBV6-6	TRBD1	TRBJ2-3	few	TGTGCCAGCAGCCACAGGGGGACAGATACGCAGTATTTT	CASSHRGTDTQYF
TRBV28	NA	TRBJ1-4	few	TGTGCCAGCAGTTCCCGCGTGGGGAATGAAAAACTGTTTTTT	CASSSRVGNEKLFF
TRBV2	NA	TRBJ1-1	NA	TGTGCCAGCACTCCCTTGGTATTGAACACTGAAGCTTTCTTT	CASTPLVLNTEAFF
TRBV7-2	NA	TRBJ2-3	NA	TGTGCCAGCAGCGGGGACTTCAGCACAGATACGCAGTATTTT	CASSGDFSTDTQYF
TRBV5-1	NA	TRBJ1-1	NA	TGCGCCAGCAGCTTGCGGGGAGCGAACACTGAAGCTTTCTTT	CASSLRGANTEAFF
TRBV5-5	NA	TRBJ2-2	NA	TGTGCCAGCAGCCGAGGACAGCTCCCGAGGACCGGGGAGCTGTTTTTT	CASSRGQLPRTGELFF
TRBV4-2	NA	TRBJ2-4	NA	TGTGCCAGCAGCCAAGATTGGGGGGCGGGTGAAAACATTCAGTACTTC	CASSQDWGAGENIQYF
TRBV9	NA	TRBJ2-1	once	TGTGCCAGCAGCGTAGGAGGGGGGCCCCCCTCCTACAATGAGCAGTTCTTC	CASSVGGGPPSYNEQFF
TRBV19	NA	TRBJ2-5	few	TGTGCCAGTGCCGCCTTGGAGGGGGGGAGCGGCGAGACCCAGTACTTC	CASAALEGGSGETQYF
TRBV29-1	NA	TRBJ2-1	NA	TGCAGCGTTGAAGCCGTTGGGCATTCCCCCTACAATGAGCAGTTCTTC	CSVEAVGHSPYNEQFF
TRBV28	TRBD2	TRBJ2-5	NA	TGTGCCAGCAGTCCTCATGCGGGAGGGCCCCTAGAGACCCAGTACTTC	CASSPHAGGPLETQYF
TRBV11-1	NA	TRBJ2-7	NA	TGTGCCAGCAGCTTAGGGGGGGCCGGGTCCTACGAGCAGTACTTC	CASSLGGAGSYEQYF
TRBV18	TRBD2	TRBJ2-7	NA	TGTGCCAGCTCACCACGCCCACCGGGACTAGCGTTCATTGCAGTCTACGAGCAGTACTTC	CASSPRPPGLAFIAVYEQYF
TRBV5-1	NA	TRBJ2-2	NA	TGCGCCAGCAGCTTGGGAGGGAGAGCAAACACCGGGGAGCTGTTTTTT	CASSLGGRANTGELFF
TRBV5-4	NA	TRBJ2-3	NA	TGTGCCAGCAGCTTCCCCGACTTGGTTGATACGCAGTATTTT	CASSFPDLVDTQYF
TRBV5-1	TRBD1	TRBJ1-1	NA	TGCGCCAGCAGCTTGGCACATGGACAGGGGGCCCTTTTGAACACTGAAGCTTTCTTT	CASSLAHGQGALLNTEAFF
TRBV6-5	TRBD2	TRBJ2-2	NA	TGTGCCAGCAGTTCTGCTAGCGGCTTACCCGGGGAGCTGTTTTTT	CASSSASGLPGELFF
TRBV7-9	NA	TRBJ1-3	NA	TGTGCCAGCAGCTCCTTGAACGCTGGAAACACCATATATTTT	CASSSLNAGNTIYF
TRBV27	TRBD2	TRBJ2-1	NA	TGTGCCAGCAGGAGCGGGGCGGGACCCTACAATGAGCAGTTCTTC	CASRSGAGPYNEQFF
TRBV7-2	NA	TRBJ2-1	NA	TGTGCCAGCAGCGACCCGGATGAGCAGTTCTTC	CASSDPDEQFF
TRBV28	TRBD1	TRBJ2-5	NA	TGTGCCAGCAGTAGGGACAGAGCCCGCGTGGAGACCCAGTACTTC	CASSRDRARVETQYF
TRBV7-3	NA	TRBJ1-1	NA	TGTGCCAGCAGCCCGGGGTACATGAACACTGAAGCTTTCTTT	CASSPGYMNTEAFF
TRBV5-4	TRBD2	TRBJ2-1	NA	TGTGCCAGCAGCGGACTAGCGGGCGGTGAGCAGTTCTTC	CASSGLAGGEQFF
TRBV18	NA	TRBJ1-5	NA	TGTGCCAGCTCCCAAAACCAAGAGAGCAATCAGCCCCAGCATTTT	CASSQNQESNQPQHF
TRBV5-1	NA	TRBJ1-1	few	TGCGCCAGCAGCCATCCGGGACCGAACACTGAAGCTTTCTTT	CASSHPGPNTEAFF
TRBV2	NA	TRBJ2-1	NA	TGTGCCAGCGAACTACAGGGCAGGGAGCAGTTCTTC	CASELQGREQFF
TRBV5-6	NA	TRBJ2-2	once	TGTGCCAGCACCTCCTACGGATTGAACACCGGGGAGCTGTTTTTT	CASTSYGLNTGELFF
TRBV11-2	NA	TRBJ1-2	NA	TGTGCCAGCAGCTTCCTTCAAGGGTCGCAAGGCTACACCTTC	CASSFLQGSQGYTF
TRBV10-2	TRBD2	TRBJ2-7	NA	TGCGCCAGCAGTGAGATTCTAGCGGGAGGCGAGCAGTACTTC	CASSEILAGGEQYF